Presented here are 14 T cell receptor beta chains from one specimen sequenced in a study of T cells in Graves' hyperthyroidism and ophthalmopathy. RNA transcripts were the template for amplifying TCR beta CDR3 regions. Primed by the HTBI set, a first-round RT-PCR was run on the TCR CDR3. One entry per CDR3 protein, called by TCRdb with MiXCR from the multiplex PCR reads. The data show under 350,000 distinct CDR3 sequences, with approximately 15% seen just once and about 51% held by the top ten. The sample taken for sequencing was blood. The receptors derive from a woman aged 55-69 years with Graves' ophthalmopathy.

This clonotype has a count of ten or more. The chain is built from TRBV12-3 or TRBV12-4 and TRBJ1-1; D is possibly TRBD1 (5 bases). V lost 6 bases and J lost 1, with 9 bases in between. The CDR3 is made up of 13 amino acids. CDR3 residues: CASRVGENTEAFF. Here the CDR3 DNA reads TGTGCCAGCAGGGTGGGGGAGAACACTGAAGCTTTCTTT.

This clonotype was observed many times. The gene calls are TRBV5-1 and TRBJ2-7; 10 bases line up with TRBD1. The CDR3 has 15 residues. V lost 3 bases and J lost 2; bases outside the gene matches: 5. Germline V lookup: CDR1 SGHRS, CDR2 YFSETQ. CDR3 in DNA: TGCGCCAGCAGCTCCACGGGACAGGGGACCTACGAGCAGTACTTC. Protein sequence: CASSSTGQGTYEQYF. The full variable domain, rest sourced from reference TRBV5-1 and TRBJ2-7, is KAGVTQTPRYLIKTRGQQVTLSCSPISGHRSVSWYQQTPGQGLQFLFEYFSETQRNKGNFPGRFSGRQFSNSRSEMNVSTLELGDSALYLCASSSTGQGTYEQYFGPGTRLTVT.

This clonotype was seen repeatedly, ten times or more. The chain carries TRBV7-9 and TRBJ1-4, with D maybe TRBD1 (6 bases). The ends were cut back, 7 bases at V and 8 bases at J, with 14 bases in the middle. Germline V gene sequence: CDR1 SEHNR, CDR2 FQNEAQ (reference sequence). The length of the CDR3 is 13 residues. CDR3 DNA sequence: TGTGCCAGCATCATGCAGGGGCAAGAAAAACTGTTTTTT. It yields the protein CASIMQGQEKLFF.

The chain carries TRBV9 and TRBJ1-2, with unresolved D. V gave up 0 bases and J gave up 4 bases, with 7 bases separating them. This CDR3 spans 13 amino acids. Germline V gives CDR1 SGDLS, CDR2 YYNGEE. This CDR3 is CASSVDLSYGYTF. CDR3 DNA sequence: TGTGCCAGCAGCGTAGATCTTTCCTATGGCTACACCTTC.

This clonotype was seen repeatedly, ten times or more. The rearrangement uses TRBV5-1 and TRBJ2-3, with D unclear. Looked up from germline, CDR1 is SGHRS and CDR2 is YFSETQ. This CDR3 has 14 amino acids. Trimming stripped 0 bases from V and 2 bases from J, with 7 bases between. The CDR3 loop is CASSLGGATDTQYF. Written as DNA, the CDR3 is TGCGCCAGCAGCTTGGGCGGAGCCACAGATACGCAGTATTTT.

At least ten counts were recorded for this clonotype. This chain uses TRBV10-3 with TRBJ2-3, with a weak D call TRBD2 (6 bases). Trimming shortened V by 7 bases and J by 4 bases, and 12 bases separated the two germline ends. Germline CDR1 and CDR2: ENHRY and SYGVKD. The CDR3 runs to 13 residues. Written as DNA, the CDR3 is TGTGCCATCAAGGGACTCCTTTCAGATACGCAGTATTTT. Residues: CAIKGLLSDTQYF.

Many counts were recorded for this clonotype. The chain employs TRBV12-3 or TRBV12-4 and TRBJ1-1; the D gene is possibly TRBD1 (6 bases). V shed 5 bases and J shed 0 bases, with 10 bases lying between them. This CDR3 comprises 14 residues. DNA of the CDR3: TGTGCCAGCAGTCGACAGGCCTTGAACACTGAAGCTTTCTTT. This translates into CASSRQALNTEAFF.

In this sample, this clonotype turned up many times. V is TRBV7-2 and J is TRBJ2-2, with D perhaps TRBD1 (6 bases). V shed 8 bases and J shed 1 base, with 11 bases lying between them. CDR3 length: 14 amino acids. Germline CDR1 and CDR2: SGHTA and FQGNSA. DNA of the CDR3: TGTGCCAGCCCGCTGACAGGGAACACCGGGGAGCTGTTTTTT. This codes for CASPLTGNTGELFF.

This clonotype was recorded at least ten times. The chain links TRBV28 to TRBJ2-7; D unclear. The length of the CDR3 is 14 residues. Trimming removed 4 bases at V and 5 bases at J, with 15 bases between. The germline V gene has CDR1 MDHEN and CDR2 SYDVKM. CDR3 region: CASSSPQRSHEQYF. CDR3 DNA sequence: TGTGCCAGCAGTTCCCCCCAAAGGTCTCACGAGCAGTACTTC.

This rearrangement joins TRBV4-1 to TRBJ2-2; D is possibly TRBD2 (5 bases). There are 16 residues in the CDR3. Per the germline V gene, CDR1 is MGHRA and CDR2 is YSYEKL. V was clipped by 3 bases and J by 0 bases, with 11 bases between them. The CDR3 spells CASSHNSVTNTGELFF. DNA for the CDR3: TGCGCCAGCAGCCACAATAGCGTTACGAACACCGGGGAGCTGTTTTTT.

This clonotype was counted at least ten times. The chain has TRBV11-2 and TRBJ2-3; no clear D. Germline CDR1 SGHAT, CDR2 FQNNGV. The CDR3 has 14 amino acids. V was shortened by 1 base and J by 6 bases, with 11 bases between the two germline ends. The CDR3 nucleotides are TGTGCCAGCAGCTTAGGTACTATACAGGATACGCAGTATTTT. Its translation is CASSLGTIQDTQYF.

V and J are TRBV20-1 and TRBJ1-4; tentative D call: TRBD1 (6 bases). The germline CDR1 and CDR2 sequences are DFQATT and SNEGSKA (reference sequence). Trimming took 0 bases from V and 3 from J, leaving 17 bases between them. There are 17 residues in the CDR3. The DNA for the CDR3 is TGCAGTGCTAGAGATCTATTAGGGGGGGGACCTAATGAAAAACTGTTTTTT. This translates into CSARDLLGGGPNEKLFF.

This clonotype was seen a handful of times. This rearrangement joins TRBV19 to TRBJ1-2; weak D call: TRBD1 (6 bases). The germline V gene encodes CDR1 LNHDA and CDR2 SQIVND (reference sequence). V was shortened by 5 bases and J by 6 bases, with 16 bases between the two germline ends. The CDR3 runs to 14 residues. CDR3 coding DNA: TGTGCCAGTAGTCCAGGGGCGAGTTGGAATGGCTACACCTTC. It codes for CASSPGASWNGYTF.

This clonotype was recorded many times. The chain carries TRBV7-9 and TRBJ2-3; 7 bases are a match to TRBD2. With V trimmed by 6 bases and J by 2 bases, 26 bases remained unmatched. The CDR3 consists of 21 residues. CDR1 is SEHNR, CDR2 FQNEAQ, per germline (reference sequence). The CDR3 is CASRPTKGRRTRGEATDTQYF. DNA of the CDR3: TGTGCCAGCAGACCTACCAAGGGCCGGCGGACTCGGGGGGAAGCCACAGATACGCAGTATTTT.